This TCR beta chain comes out of a study of T-cell reconstitution after alpha-beta-depleted transplantation in children. A remark on this clonotype: As yet, its antigen is unknown.

The CDR3 runs to 17 residues. J lost 1 base, V lost 6 bases, and 11 bases had no gene match. Germline assignment: CDR1 MNHEY and CDR2 SMNVEV (reference sequence). TCRbeta library construction was performed incorporating unique molecular identifiers. TCRdb reprocessed the PCR reads with MiXCR, giving one entry per CDR3 protein. Here the sample spans around 100,000 distinct CDR3 sequences, approximately 10% being singletons. Study-wide points: The main origin of T-cell counts and diversity one year after transplant was newly produced T cells. As was reported, about two months after transplant, alpha-beta T cells came from several hundred expanded graft clones.

The rearrangement joins TRBV27 to TRBJ2-1; 8 bases are shared with TRBD1. This material consisted of PBMCs, taken before TCRalphabeta/CD19-depleted stem cell transplant. The sequence was obtained from a boy younger than 10 with acute lymphoblastic leukemia, due to receive a stem cell transplant. CDR3 in amino acids: CASRPRQGLGSYNEQFF. The CDR3 DNA follows: TGTGCCAGCAGGCCGCGACAGGGGCTGGGGTCCTACAATGAGCAGTTCTTC.